What follows are 31 T cell receptor beta chains derived from one specimen sequenced in a study of T cells after yellow fever vaccination. TCRdb reanalysed the 5' RACE reads using MiXCR and keeps one entry per CDR3 protein. The sample carries over 35,000 distinct CDR3 sequences, around 6.4% recorded once. The input for sequencing was PBMCs, either bulk or a sorted T-cell subset (CD4+, CD8+, memory, or dextramer-sorted; not recorded which), taken 45 days after the yellow fever booster vaccination. These receptors originate from a young man who received the YFV17D yellow fever vaccine.

This clonotype was detected ten times or more. The CDR3 nucleotides read TGTGCCATCAGTGAGTCAATGGGACTAAACCACGAGCAGTACTTC. Encoded protein: CAISESMGLNHEQYF. The chain uses TRBV10-3 and TRBJ2-7; 7 bases match TRBD2. The J segment lost 5 bases and the V segment lost 0 bases, leaving 7 bases of the junction unmatched. This CDR3 contains 15 residues. Germline CDR1 reads ENHRY; CDR2 reads SYGVKD.

There are a few counts of this clonotype. The chain joins TRBV20-1 to TRBJ2-1, with 8 bases identical to TRBD2. The CDR3 loop spans 13 amino acids. The trim removed 8 bases at V and 4 bases at J, leaving 7 bases unmatched. Germline V gives CDR1 DFQATT, CDR2 SNEGSKA (reference sequence). CDR3 protein: CSSASGSYNEQFF. In DNA form, the CDR3 reads TGCAGTAGCGCTAGCGGGTCTTACAATGAGCAGTTCTTC.

The sample holds many counts of this clonotype. V and J are TRBV18 and TRBJ1-1, with a weak D call TRBD1 (5 bases). This CDR3 comprises 12 residues. V was pared by 4 bases and J by 6 bases, with 9 bases between. The germline gives CDR1 KGHSH, CDR2 LQKENI. CDR3 protein: CASSQGSPEAFF. The CDR3, as DNA: TGTGCCAGCTCACAGGGGTCTCCTGAAGCTTTCTTT.

CDR3 DNA sequence: TGTGCCAGCAGCCAAGATCAGCGCTTACTAGGTACTCTGGAGACCCAGTACTTC. It codes for CASSQDQRLLGTLETQYF. J is TRBJ2-5 and V is TRBV3-1; the D gene is possibly TRBD2 (5 bases). Trimming pared 0 bases from V and 5 bases from J, leaving 22 bases between. Germline CDR1 reads LGHDT; CDR2 reads YNNKEL (reference sequence). This CDR3 is 18 amino acids long.

This clonotype came up many times. The chain combines TRBV27 with TRBJ2-2; possibly TRBD1 for D (5 bases). This CDR3 spans 14 amino acids. Germline V lookup: CDR1 MNHEY, CDR2 SMNVEV (reference sequence). V was clipped by 2 bases and J by 1 base, with 5 bases between them. The CDR3, as DNA: TGTGCCAGCAGTTTAGGACAGAACACCGGGGAGCTGTTTTTT. It translates to CASSLGQNTGELFF.

This clonotype was found many times. This sequence joins TRBV7-6 and TRBJ2-2; TRBD2 aligns across 7 bases. The CDR3 consists of 15 residues. V lost 0 bases and J lost 4; bases outside the gene matches: 2. Looked up from germline, CDR1 is SGHVS and CDR2 is FNYEAQ. The DNA of the CDR3 is TGTGCCAGCAGCTTAGCCCCTAGCGGCACCGGGGAGCTGTTTTTT. Residues: CASSLAPSGTGELFF.

This clonotype was recorded at least ten times. The genes are TRBV27 and TRBJ2-1; possibly TRBD2 for D (6 bases). Trimming shortened V by 6 bases and J by 0 bases, and 9 bases separated the two germline ends. CDR3 size: 14 residues. In germline, CDR1 is MNHEY, CDR2 SMNVEV (reference sequence). The CDR3 nucleotides are TGTGCCAGCAGAGGAGGGGACTCCTACAATGAGCAGTTCTTC. It codes for CASRGGDSYNEQFF.

This clonotype was counted a few times. This CDR3 reads CSALRTDTGELFF. CDR3 coding DNA: TGCAGTGCGCTCAGGACCGACACCGGGGAGCTGTTTTTT. V usage is TRBV20-1 and J usage is TRBJ2-2, with D unresolved. Germline V lookup: CDR1 DFQATT, CDR2 SNEGSKA (reference sequence). Trimming took 6 bases from V and 3 from J, leaving 11 bases between them. CDR3 length equals 13 residues.

This clonotype was recorded many times. This chain uses TRBV20-1 with TRBJ2-3, with no clear D. Trimming shortened V by 0 bases and J by 10 bases, and 23 bases separated the two germline ends. The germline V gene has CDR1 DFQATT and CDR2 SNEGSKA (reference sequence). This CDR3 spans 16 amino acids. This CDR3 is CSARDLQASRTVAQYF. The CDR3 DNA reads as TGCAGTGCTAGAGATCTCCAAGCATCCCGAACTGTGGCGCAGTATTTT.

This clonotype came up many times. The rearrangement links TRBV20-1 to TRBJ2-1; D not certain. The CDR3 sequence is 14 residues long. Trimming removed 3 bases at V and 8 bases at J, with 17 bases between. Germline V gives CDR1 DFQATT, CDR2 SNEGSKA (reference sequence). The CDR3 reads CSASSVGRVDEQFF. In DNA form, the CDR3 reads TGCAGTGCTAGTTCCGTAGGAAGGGTAGATGAGCAGTTCTTC.

Details on this clonotype: The germline gene is not matched at one end of the junction; a read error may be the cause. V is TRBV6-1 and J is TRBJ2-3; maybe TRBD2 (5 bases). CDR1 and CDR2 from the germline V gene are MNHNS and SASEGT. The CDR3 covers 14 residues. CDR3 DNA sequence: TGTGCCAGCAGTCAAGCGGTCCGCACAGATACGCAGTATTTT. It codes for CASSQAVRTDTQYF.

The V call is TRBV12-3 or TRBV12-4, the J call TRBJ2-1; D not resolved. V shed 7 bases and J shed 7 bases, with 14 bases lying between them. The CDR3 has 13 residues. The chain's CDR3 is CASTVSSRNEQFF. DNA of the CDR3: TGTGCCAGCACGGTGTCCTCACGGAATGAGCAGTTCTTC.

At least ten counts were recorded for this clonotype. The rearrangement uses TRBV4-2 and TRBJ2-1; 9 bases fit TRBD2. The CDR3 runs to 16 residues. Germline-derived CDR1 and CDR2 are LGHNA and YNFKEQ. V shed 2 bases, J shed 4 bases, and the junction held 6 bases outside the gene matches. The CDR3 sequence: CASSQNSGRTYNEQFF. CDR3 bases: TGTGCCAGCAGCCAAAATAGCGGGAGAACTTACAATGAGCAGTTCTTC.

There are many counts of this clonotype. The rearrangement uses TRBV12-3 or TRBV12-4 and TRBJ1-6, with 12 bases aligning to TRBD1. Trimming removed 6 bases from V and 11 bases from J; junction bases left unmatched: 5. The CDR3 is 14 residues long. The CDR3: CASSRDRGLTPLHF. CDR3 bases: TGTGCCAGCAGCCGGGACAGGGGGCTTACACCCCTCCACTTT.

This clonotype showed up many times. V usage is TRBV5-1 and J usage is TRBJ1-6; no definite D call. This CDR3 has 13 residues. Looked up from germline, CDR1 is SGHRS and CDR2 is YFSETQ. The V and J ends lost 0 bases and 7 bases respectively, with 5 bases between them. DNA of the CDR3: TGCGCCAGCAGCTTGGTCGAGAATTCACCCCTCCACTTT. Protein product: CASSLVENSPLHF.

The chain combines TRBV11-1 with TRBJ2-2, with 10 bases fitting TRBD1. The V and J ends lost 2 bases and 7 bases, in that order; junction bases with no gene match: 4. Germline values: CDR1 SGHAT, CDR2 FQDESV (reference sequence). The CDR3 runs to 15 residues. The CDR3 loop is CASSLRQGAVGELFF. The DNA for the CDR3 is TGTGCCAGCAGCTTAAGACAGGGGGCCGTCGGGGAGCTGTTTTTT.

The CDR3 nucleotides are TGTGCCAGCAGTTTAACCATGGGAGCTAGCGGGAGAGGTGGGTACTCCTACAATGAGCAGTTCTTC. The encoded protein is CASSLTMGASGRGGYSYNEQFF. This chain connects TRBV12-3 or TRBV12-4 to TRBJ2-1; 10 nucleotides agree with TRBD2. V lost 2 bases, J lost 0 bases, and 19 bases stayed unmatched. The CDR3 is made up of 22 amino acids.

This clonotype was seen at least ten times. The genes are TRBV4-3 and TRBJ2-7, with 8 bases fitting TRBD2. The V and J ends lost 0 bases and 5 bases, in that order; junction bases with no gene match: 15. Germline CDR1 and CDR2: LGHNA and YSLEER. The CDR3 is 18 residues long. The CDR3 region is CASSQDVAGGAGGHEQYF. CDR3 DNA: TGCGCCAGCAGCCAAGATGTGGCGGGAGGTGCTGGGGGTCACGAGCAGTACTTC.

This clonotype was seen ten or more times. The CDR3 DNA reads as TGTGCCAGCAGTTACTCCAAGCGGGAGGGGGTCTCGGGGACCCAGTACTTC. Translating it yields CASSYSKREGVSGTQYF. This rearrangement joins TRBV6-5 to TRBJ2-5; the match to TRBD2 covers 10 bases. CDR3 length: 17 amino acids. V lost 0 bases, J lost 7 bases, and 11 bases stayed unmatched. Per germline, CDR1 MNHEY and CDR2 SVGAGI.

In this sample, this clonotype turned up many times. The chain has TRBV10-1 and TRBJ2-5; D possibly corresponds to TRBD1 (5 bases). Germline V lookup: CDR1 WNHNN, CDR2 SYGVQD (reference sequence). V shed 2 bases and J shed 5 bases, with 12 bases lying between them. This CDR3 is built from 14 residues. This chain's CDR3 is CASSEGARGETQYF. The CDR3 region has the DNA TGCGCCAGCAGTGAGGGGGCGCGTGGGGAGACCCAGTACTTC.

In the case of this clonotype: A much more abundant neighbour one base away suggests this may be a read error. The gene calls are TRBV19 and TRBJ2-5, with D perhaps given as TRBD1 or TRBD2 (5 bases each). Germline CDR1 LNHDA, CDR2 SQIVND (reference sequence). This CDR3 is built from 16 residues. In DNA, the CDR3 is TGTGCCAGTAGGCTCTCCGGGACGGTAGTTCAAGATACCCAGTACTTC. Translating gives CASRLSGTVVQDTQYF.

This clonotype was seen ten or more times. V gene TRBV20-1 combines with J gene TRBJ2-5, with D unclear. The CDR3 is 12 residues long. In germline, CDR1 is DFQATT, CDR2 SNEGSKA (reference sequence). V was trimmed by 3 bases and J by 1 base, leaving 6 bases between them. The CDR3 loop reads CSASGIQETQYF. The CDR3 DNA is TGCAGTGCTAGCGGCATCCAAGAGACCCAGTACTTC.

The sample holds many counts of this clonotype. The rearrangement joins TRBV14 to TRBJ2-3, with D hard to call. CDR1 and CDR2 from the germline V gene are SGHDN and FVKESK. The V gene lost 0 bases and the J gene lost 2 bases, with 12 bases spanning the gap. The CDR3 is 16 residues long. The CDR3 loop is CASSQEAARYTDTQYF. The CDR3 DNA sequence: TGTGCCAGCAGCCAAGAAGCCGCGCGGTACACAGATACGCAGTATTTT. Supplemented by reference TRBV14 and TRBJ2-3, the full variable domain reads EAGVTQFPSHSVIEKGQTVTLRCDPISGHDNLYWYRRVMGKEIKFLLHFVKESKQDESGMPNNRFLAERTGGTYSTLKVQPAELEDSGVYFCASSQEAARYTDTQYFGPGTRLTVL.

The chain has TRBV28 and TRBJ1-2, with TRBD1 matching 8 bases. CDR3 size: 13 residues. Germline loops: CDR1 MDHEN, CDR2 SYDVKM. V lost 4 bases and J lost 5; bases outside the gene matches: 3. Here the CDR3 DNA reads TGTGCCAGCAGTTCGGGACAGGTATATGGCTACACCTTC. It translates to CASSSGQVYGYTF.

This clonotype was recorded a few times. The gene calls are TRBV29-1 and TRBJ2-3; D uncertain. This CDR3 is 13 amino acids long. Looked up from germline, CDR1 is SQVTM and CDR2 is ANQGSEA. V was trimmed by 0 bases and J by 5 bases, leaving 9 bases between them. The CDR3 DNA reads TGCAGCGTTGAAGATCTGAGGCGAGATACGCAGTATTTT. Translation: CSVEDLRRDTQYF.

The chain uses TRBV30 and TRBJ2-3, with D uncertain. CDR3 length equals 11 residues. The germline V gene has CDR1 GTSNPN and CDR2 SVGIG (reference sequence). V dropped 2 bases and J dropped 3 bases, with 3 bases sitting between them. The CDR3 region has the DNA TGTGCCTGGAGTTCAACAGATACGCAGTATTTT. Its protein product is CAWSSTDTQYF. The variable domain in full, completed from reference TRBV30 and TRBJ2-3, reads SQTIHQWPATLVQPVGSPLSLECTVEGTSNPNLYWYRQAAGRGLQLLFYSVGIGQISSEVPQNLSASRPQDRQFILSSKKLLLSDSGFYLCAWSSTDTQYFGPGTRLTVL.

The sample holds many counts of this clonotype. The rearrangement joins TRBV7-2 to TRBJ2-1; TRBD2 matches 7 bases. The V segment lost 1 base and the J segment 4 bases; nucleotides outside the gene matches: 7. The CDR3 has 16 residues. Germline CDR1 reads SGHTA; CDR2 reads FQGNSA. The CDR3 protein is CASSLGEGPRYNEQFF. The CDR3 DNA is TGTGCCAGCAGCTTAGGGGAGGGACCCCGTTACAATGAGCAGTTCTTC.

This chain uses TRBV11-2 with TRBJ2-1, with TRBD2 matching over 13 bases. V lost 11 bases and J lost 6; bases outside the gene matches: 22. The germline gives CDR1 SGHAT, CDR2 FQNNGV. The CDR3 has 19 residues. The CDR3 spells CAFSYLTSGRSLGTNEQFF. The CDR3 bases are TGTGCCTTCAGCTACCTGACTAGCGGGAGGTCCTTGGGGACCAATGAGCAGTTCTTC.

This clonotype was found a few times. This chain links TRBV18 with TRBJ1-4, with D perhaps matching TRBD1 (5 bases). Trimming removed 5 bases at V and 9 bases at J, with 13 bases between. Germline-derived CDR1 and CDR2 are KGHSH and LQKENI. The CDR3 runs to 13 residues. The CDR3 loop reads CASSTAGLQKLFF. DNA of the CDR3: TGTGCCAGCTCAACAGCAGGGTTACAAAAACTGTTTTTT.

This clonotype was counted between two and nine times. The CDR3 coding sequence is TGTGCCAGCAGCCCCCAGGGGGAGTATGGCTACACCTTC. It codes for CASSPQGEYGYTF. The chain couples TRBV6-6 to TRBJ1-2; 7 nucleotides match TRBD1. V gave up 6 bases and J gave up 5 bases; unmatched junction bases: 6. Germline loops: CDR1 MNHNY, CDR2 SVGAGI (reference sequence). The CDR3 covers 13 residues.

This clonotype came up many times. The chain joins TRBV6-1 to TRBJ2-1, with D unclear. The germline CDR1 and CDR2 sequences are MNHNS and SASEGT. The CDR3 contains 11 residues. Trimming cost V 6 bases and J 10 bases, with 10 bases left between them. CDR3 nucleotide sequence: TGTGCCAGCAGCGTAGCTGGCGAGCAGTTCTTC. As protein: CASSVAGEQFF.